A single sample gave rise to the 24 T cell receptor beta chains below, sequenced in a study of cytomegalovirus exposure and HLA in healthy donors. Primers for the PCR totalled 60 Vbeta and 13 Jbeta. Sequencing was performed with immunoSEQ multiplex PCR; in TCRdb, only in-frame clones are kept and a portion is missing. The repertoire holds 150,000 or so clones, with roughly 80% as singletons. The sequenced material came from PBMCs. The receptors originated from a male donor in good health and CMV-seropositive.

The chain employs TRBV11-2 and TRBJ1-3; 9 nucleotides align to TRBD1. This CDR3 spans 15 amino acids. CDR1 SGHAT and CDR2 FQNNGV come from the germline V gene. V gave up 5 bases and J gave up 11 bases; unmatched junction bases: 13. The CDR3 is CASSRLPRDRVPIYF. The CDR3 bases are TGTGCCAGCAGCCGTCTCCCCCGGGACAGGGTCCCCATATATTTT.

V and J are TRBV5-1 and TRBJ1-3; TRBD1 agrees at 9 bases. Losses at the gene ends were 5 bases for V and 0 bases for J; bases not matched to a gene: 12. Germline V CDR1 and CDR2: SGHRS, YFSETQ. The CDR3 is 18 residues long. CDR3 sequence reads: CASRNDRGTESSGNTIYF. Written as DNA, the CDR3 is TGCGCCAGCAGAAACGACAGGGGGACCGAGAGCTCTGGAAACACCATATATTTT.

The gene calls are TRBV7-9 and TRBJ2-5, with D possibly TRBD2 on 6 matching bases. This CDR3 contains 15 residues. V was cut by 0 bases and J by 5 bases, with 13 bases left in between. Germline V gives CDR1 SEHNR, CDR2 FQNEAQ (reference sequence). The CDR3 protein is CASSLAGRERETQYF. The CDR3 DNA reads TGTGCCAGCAGCTTAGCTGGGCGGGAACGGGAGACCCAGTACTTC. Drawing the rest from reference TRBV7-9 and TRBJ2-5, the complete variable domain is DTGVSQNPRHKITKRGQNVTFRCDPISEHNRLYWYRQTLGQGPEFLTYFQNEAQLEKSRLLSDRFSAERPKGSFSTLEIQRTEQGDSAMYLCASSLAGRERETQYFGPGTRLLVL.

Written as DNA, the CDR3 is TGTGCCAGCAGCAATCGGGGGAAACTGTTTTTT. Protein: CASSNRGKLFF. The rearrangement links TRBV21-1 to TRBJ1-4. TRBV21-1 is described as a pseudogene. The CDR3 is made up of 11 amino acids.

The CDR3 DNA reads as TGTGCCAGCAGCGTAGATTCCGGACAGGGGTACGAGCAGTACTTC. Its translation: CASSVDSGQGYEQYF. The chain is built from TRBV9 and TRBJ2-7; TRBD1 matches at 9 bases. Per germline, CDR1 SGDLS and CDR2 YYNGEE. After removal of 0 bases from V and 4 bases from J, the junction contained 5 bases not matched to a gene. This CDR3 region has 15 residues. The whole variable domain, remainder taken from reference TRBV9 and TRBJ2-7, is DSGVTQTPKHLITATGQRVTLRCSPRSGDLSVYWYQQSLDQGLQFLIQYYNGEERAKGNILERFSAQQFPDLHSELNLSSLELGDSALYFCASSVDSGQGYEQYFGPGTRLTVT.

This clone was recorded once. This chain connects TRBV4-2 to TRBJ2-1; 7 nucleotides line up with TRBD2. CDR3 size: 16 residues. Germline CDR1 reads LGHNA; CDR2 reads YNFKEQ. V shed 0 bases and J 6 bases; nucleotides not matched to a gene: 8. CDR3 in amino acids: CASSQEGLAVVNEQFF. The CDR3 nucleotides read TGTGCCAGCAGCCAAGAGGGGCTAGCGGTTGTCAATGAGCAGTTCTTC.

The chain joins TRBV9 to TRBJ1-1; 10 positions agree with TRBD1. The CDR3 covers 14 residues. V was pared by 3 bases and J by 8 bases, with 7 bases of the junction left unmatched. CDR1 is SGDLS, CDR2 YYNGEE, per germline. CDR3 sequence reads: CASSGTGTGVEAFF. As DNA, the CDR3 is TGTGCCAGCAGCGGCACCGGGACAGGGGTAGAAGCTTTCTTT. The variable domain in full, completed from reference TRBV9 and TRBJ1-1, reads DSGVTQTPKHLITATGQRVTLRCSPRSGDLSVYWYQQSLDQGLQFLIQYYNGEERAKGNILERFSAQQFPDLHSELNLSSLELGDSALYFCASSGTGTGVEAFFGQGTRLTVV.

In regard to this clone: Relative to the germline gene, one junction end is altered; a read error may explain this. CDR3 coding DNA: TGTTCCAGCAGCCCCCCAAGGGGCACGAACACCGGGGAGCTGTTTTTT. Amino acids: CSSSPPRGTNTGELFF. V is TRBV7-9 and J is TRBJ2-2, with D tentatively TRBD1 (5 bases). Germline values: CDR1 SEHNR, CDR2 FQNEAQ (reference sequence). The CDR3 consists of 16 residues.

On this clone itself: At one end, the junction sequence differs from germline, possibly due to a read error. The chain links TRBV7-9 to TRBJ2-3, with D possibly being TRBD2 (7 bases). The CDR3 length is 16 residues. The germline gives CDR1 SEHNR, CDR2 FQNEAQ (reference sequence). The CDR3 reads CSSSLAGRGSTDTQYF. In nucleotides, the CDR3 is TGTTCCAGCAGCTTAGCGGGCAGGGGAAGCACAGATACGCAGTATTTT. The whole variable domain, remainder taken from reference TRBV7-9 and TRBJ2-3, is DTGVSQNPRHKITKRGQNVTFRCDPISEHNRLYWYRQTLGQGPEFLTYFQNEAQLEKSRLLSDRFSAERPKGSFSTLEIQRTEQGDSAMYLCSSSLAGRGSTDTQYFGPGTRLTVL.

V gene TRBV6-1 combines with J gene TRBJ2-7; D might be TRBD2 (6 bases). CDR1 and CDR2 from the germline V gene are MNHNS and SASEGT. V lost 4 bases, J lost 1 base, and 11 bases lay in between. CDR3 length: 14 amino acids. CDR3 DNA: TGTGCCAGCAGTGGGGGGGACTGGTCCTACGAGCAGTACTTC. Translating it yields CASSGGDWSYEQYF.

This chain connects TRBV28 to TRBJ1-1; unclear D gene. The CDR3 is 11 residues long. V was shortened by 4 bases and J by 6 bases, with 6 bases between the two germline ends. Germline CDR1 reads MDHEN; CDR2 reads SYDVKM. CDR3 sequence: CASSSLAEAFF. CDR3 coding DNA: TGTGCCAGCAGTTCCCTTGCTGAAGCTTTCTTT.

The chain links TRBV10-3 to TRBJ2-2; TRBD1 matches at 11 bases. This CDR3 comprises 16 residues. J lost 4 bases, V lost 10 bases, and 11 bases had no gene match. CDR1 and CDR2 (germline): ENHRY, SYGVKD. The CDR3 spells CATGGLGQGATGELFF. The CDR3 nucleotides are TGTGCCACGGGGGGGCTCGGACAGGGGGCCACCGGGGAGCTGTTTTTT.

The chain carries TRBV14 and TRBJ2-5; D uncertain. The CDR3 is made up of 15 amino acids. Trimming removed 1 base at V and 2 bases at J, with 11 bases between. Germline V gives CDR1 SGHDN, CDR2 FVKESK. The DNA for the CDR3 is TGTGCCAGCAGCCAAGCTCAGACGGAGCAAGAGACCCAGTACTTC. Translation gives CASSQAQTEQETQYF.

CDR3 sequence: CASLTGGVYNEQFF. For the CDR3, the DNA is TGTGCCAGCTTAACGGGAGGGGTTTACAATGAGCAGTTCTTC. This chain connects TRBV7-2 to TRBJ2-1; TRBD2 aligns across 8 bases. Germline V gives CDR1 SGHTA, CDR2 FQGNSA. J was trimmed by 4 bases and V by 8 bases; bases with no gene match: 7. The CDR3 extends over 14 amino acids. Based on the CDR3 plus reference TRBV7-2 and TRBJ2-1, the full variable domain is GAGVSQSPSNKVTEKGKDVELRCDPISGHTALYWYRQSLGQGLEFLIYFQGNSAPDKSGLPSDRFSAERTGGSVSTLTIQRTQQEDSAVYLCASLTGGVYNEQFFGPGTRLTVL.

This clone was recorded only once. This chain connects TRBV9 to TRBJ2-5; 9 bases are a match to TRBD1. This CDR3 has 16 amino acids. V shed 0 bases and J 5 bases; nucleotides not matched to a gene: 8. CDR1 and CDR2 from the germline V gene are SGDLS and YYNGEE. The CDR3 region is CASSVAPGQGRETQYF. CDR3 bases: TGTGCCAGCAGCGTAGCGCCCGGACAGGGGAGGGAGACCCAGTACTTC.

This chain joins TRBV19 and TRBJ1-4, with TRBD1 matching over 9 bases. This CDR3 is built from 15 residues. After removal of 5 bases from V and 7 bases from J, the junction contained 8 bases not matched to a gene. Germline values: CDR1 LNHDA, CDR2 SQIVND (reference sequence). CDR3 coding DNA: TGTGCCAGTAGTCGTGCCGGGACAGGGCGTGAAAAACTGTTTTTT. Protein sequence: CASSRAGTGREKLFF.

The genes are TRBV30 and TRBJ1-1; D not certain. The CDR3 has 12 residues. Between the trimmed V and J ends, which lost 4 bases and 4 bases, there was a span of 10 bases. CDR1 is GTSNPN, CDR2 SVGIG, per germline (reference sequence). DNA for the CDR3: TGTGCCTGGACACCAAGGAGCACTGAAGCTTTCTTT. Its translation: CAWTPRSTEAFF. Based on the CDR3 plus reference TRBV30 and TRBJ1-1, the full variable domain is SQTIHQWPATLVQPVGSPLSLECTVEGTSNPNLYWYRQAAGRGLQLLFYSVGIGQISSEVPQNLSASRPQDRQFILSSKKLLLSDSGFYLCAWTPRSTEAFFGQGTRLTVV.

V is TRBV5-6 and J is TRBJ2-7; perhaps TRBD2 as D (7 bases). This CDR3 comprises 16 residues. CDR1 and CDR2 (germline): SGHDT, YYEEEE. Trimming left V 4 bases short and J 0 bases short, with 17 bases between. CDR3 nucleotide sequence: TGTGCCAGCAGCCGTGGGGGCGGGAGTGTCTCCTACGAGCAGTACTTC. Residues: CASSRGGGSVSYEQYF.

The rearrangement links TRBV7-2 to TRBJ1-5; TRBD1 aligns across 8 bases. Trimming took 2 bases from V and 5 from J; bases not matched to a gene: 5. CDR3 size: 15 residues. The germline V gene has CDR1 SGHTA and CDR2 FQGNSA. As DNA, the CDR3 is TGTGCCAGCAGCTTATTCGCAGGGGGCTATCAGCCCCAGCATTTT. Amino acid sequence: CASSLFAGGYQPQHF.

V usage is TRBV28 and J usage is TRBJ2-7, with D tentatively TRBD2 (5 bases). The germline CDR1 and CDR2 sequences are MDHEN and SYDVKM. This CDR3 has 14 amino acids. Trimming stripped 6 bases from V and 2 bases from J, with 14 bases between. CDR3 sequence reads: CASRWARAAYEQYF. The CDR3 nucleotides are TGTGCCAGCAGGTGGGCGCGGGCAGCCTACGAGCAGTACTTC.

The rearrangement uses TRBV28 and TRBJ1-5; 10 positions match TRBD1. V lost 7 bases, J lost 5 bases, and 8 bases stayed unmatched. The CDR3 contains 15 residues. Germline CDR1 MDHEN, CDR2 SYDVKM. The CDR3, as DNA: TGTGCCAGCACCGTCGGACAGGGGGGCTATCAGCCCCAGCATTTT. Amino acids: CASTVGQGGYQPQHF. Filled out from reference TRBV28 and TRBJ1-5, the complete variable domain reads DVKVTQSSRYLVKRTGEKVFLECVQDMDHENMFWYRQDPGLGLRLIYFSYDVKMKEKGDIPEGYSVSREKKERFSLILESASTNQTSMYLCASTVGQGGYQPQHFGDGTRLSIL.

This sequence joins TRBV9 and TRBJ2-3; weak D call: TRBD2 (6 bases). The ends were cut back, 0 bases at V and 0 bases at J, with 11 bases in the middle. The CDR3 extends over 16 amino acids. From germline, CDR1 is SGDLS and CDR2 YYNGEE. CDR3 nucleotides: TGTGCCAGCAGCGTAGGGACGGGGGATAGCACAGATACGCAGTATTTT. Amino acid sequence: CASSVGTGDSTDTQYF.

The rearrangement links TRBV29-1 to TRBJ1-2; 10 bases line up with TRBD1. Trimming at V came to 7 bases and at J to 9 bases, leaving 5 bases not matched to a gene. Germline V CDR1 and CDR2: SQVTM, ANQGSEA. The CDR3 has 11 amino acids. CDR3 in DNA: TGCAGCGCCGGGACAGGGGATCGCTACACCTTC. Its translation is CSAGTGDRYTF.

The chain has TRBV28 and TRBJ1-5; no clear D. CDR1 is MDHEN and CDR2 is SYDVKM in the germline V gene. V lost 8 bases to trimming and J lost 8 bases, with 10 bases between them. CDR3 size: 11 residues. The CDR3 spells CASATHEPQHF. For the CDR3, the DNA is TGTGCCAGCGCCACACATGAGCCCCAGCATTTT.